This is a list of T cell receptor beta chains from one sample in a study of T cell responses to AZD1222 COVID-19 vaccine. The data were produced by immunoSEQ multiplex PCR, yet TCRdb's version contains in-frame clones alone and is incomplete. The data hold about 200,000 clones, with approximately 95% observed a single time. Source: peripheral blood, taken 28 days after the second AZD1222 dose. The origin of the receptors is an adult who received the AZD1222 COVID-19 vaccine. Each CDR3 is given without its conserved first and last residue. Fields, in order: V gene, J gene, CDR3 length, CDR3 protein.

v_call: TRBV3-1/TRBV3-2; j_call: TRBJ1-2; cdr3_length: 14; cdr3_aa: ASSHQQGQGYYGYT
v_call: TRBV29-1; j_call: TRBJ1-2; cdr3_length: 11; cdr3_aa: SVEGLYNYGYT
v_call: TRBV5-6; j_call: TRBJ2-7; cdr3_length: 11; cdr3_aa: ASSVDGPYEQY
v_call: TRBV3-1/TRBV3-2; j_call: TRBJ1-5; cdr3_length: 11; cdr3_aa: ASSQDRGKPQH
v_call: TRBV3-1/TRBV3-2; j_call: TRBJ2-3; cdr3_length: 12; cdr3_aa: ASSQDSHTDTQY
v_call: TRBV12-3/TRBV12-4; j_call: TRBJ2-7; cdr3_length: 11; cdr3_aa: ASSIMIRYEQY
v_call: TRBV18; j_call: TRBJ1-1; cdr3_length: 11; cdr3_aa: ASSQGTNTEAF
v_call: TRBV18; j_call: TRBJ1-4; cdr3_length: 13; cdr3_aa: ASSPTGGTNEKLF
v_call: TRBV27; j_call: TRBJ2-2; cdr3_length: 15; cdr3_aa: ASSLSSGGPPTGELF
v_call: TRBV19; j_call: TRBJ1-5; cdr3_length: 15; cdr3_aa: ASSMVLLRNDNQPQH
v_call: TRBV11-1; j_call: TRBJ2-7; cdr3_length: 12; cdr3_aa: ASSLFQGAYEQY
v_call: TRBV11-2; j_call: TRBJ2-1; cdr3_length: 12; cdr3_aa: ASSLRAAGNEQF
v_call: TRBV6-2/TRBV6-3; j_call: TRBJ2-2; cdr3_length: 15; cdr3_aa: ASSYDLSGGYTGELF
v_call: TRBV7-9; j_call: TRBJ1-6; cdr3_length: 14; cdr3_aa: ASSSPPTGGLSPLH
v_call: TRBV3-1/TRBV3-2; j_call: TRBJ1-1; cdr3_length: 11; cdr3_aa: ASSRGMNTEAF
v_call: TRBV28; j_call: TRBJ2-3; cdr3_length: 11; cdr3_aa: ASSRTSTDTQY
v_call: TRBV7-9; j_call: TRBJ1-3; cdr3_length: 11; cdr3_aa: ASSLVQGGTIY
v_call: TRBV5-1; j_call: TRBJ1-1; cdr3_length: 14; cdr3_aa: ASSFGGTGGNTEAF
v_call: TRBV18; j_call: TRBJ2-1; cdr3_length: 14; cdr3_aa: ASSTTGRVSYNEQF
v_call: TRBV6-6; j_call: TRBJ2-7; cdr3_length: 13; cdr3_aa: ASTGGQGLSYEQY
v_call: TRBV12-3/TRBV12-4; j_call: TRBJ1-1; cdr3_length: 11; cdr3_aa: ASSFQGWTEAF
v_call: TRBV12-3/TRBV12-4; j_call: TRBJ1-4; cdr3_length: 11; cdr3_aa: ASSFAGGVELF
v_call: TRBV20-1; j_call: TRBJ1-5; cdr3_length: 13; cdr3_aa: SASAGYYSNQPQH
v_call: TRBV7-2; j_call: TRBJ2-2; cdr3_length: 13; cdr3_aa: ASSFSGQTPGELF
v_call: TRBV3-1/TRBV3-2; j_call: TRBJ2-3; cdr3_length: 10; cdr3_aa: ASSQGGNTQY
v_call: TRBV3-1/TRBV3-2; j_call: TRBJ1-2; cdr3_length: 15; cdr3_aa: ASSTRQERVFWYGYT
v_call: TRBV9; j_call: TRBJ2-1; cdr3_length: 12; cdr3_aa: ASSVGVLTNEQF
v_call: TRBV9; j_call: TRBJ2-1; cdr3_length: 13; cdr3_aa: ASSVDLSSYNEQF
v_call: TRBV27; j_call: TRBJ1-2; cdr3_length: 11; cdr3_aa: ASSLRENYGYT
v_call: TRBV6-2/TRBV6-3; j_call: TRBJ1-1; cdr3_length: 14; cdr3_aa: ASSYLAGTENTEAF
v_call: TRBV7-9; j_call: TRBJ2-5; cdr3_length: 16; cdr3_aa: ASSLGATSGGPQETQY
v_call: TRBV19; j_call: TRBJ1-2; cdr3_length: 11; cdr3_aa: ASTDGINYGYT
v_call: TRBV6-1; j_call: TRBJ1-5; cdr3_length: 13; cdr3_aa: ASSEAGQSNQPQH
v_call: TRBV5-6; j_call: TRBJ2-2; cdr3_length: 13; cdr3_aa: ASSLAGGAPGELF
v_call: TRBV28; j_call: TRBJ1-1; cdr3_length: 10; cdr3_aa: ASRRQAYEAF
v_call: TRBV5-1; j_call: TRBJ1-6; cdr3_length: 15; cdr3_aa: ASSILDTSLLRSPLH
v_call: TRBV9; j_call: TRBJ2-1; cdr3_length: 10; cdr3_aa: ASSGTGDRQF
v_call: TRBV5-4; j_call: TRBJ1-4; cdr3_length: 12; cdr3_aa: ASSLGQGNEKLF
v_call: TRBV6-2/TRBV6-3; j_call: TRBJ2-7; cdr3_length: 13; cdr3_aa: ASSYSNLVDYEQY
v_call: TRBV27; j_call: TRBJ2-7; cdr3_length: 11; cdr3_aa: ASSLWAGDEQY
v_call: TRBV19; j_call: TRBJ1-1; cdr3_length: 13; cdr3_aa: ASTTTGRSNTEAF
v_call: TRBV27; j_call: TRBJ2-5; cdr3_length: 13; cdr3_aa: ASSSRQGKVETQY
v_call: TRBV7-2; j_call: TRBJ1-2; cdr3_length: 13; cdr3_aa: ASSRELRWTYGYT
v_call: TRBV9; j_call: TRBJ1-1; cdr3_length: 13; cdr3_aa: ASTSGAGGATEAF
v_call: TRBV25-1; j_call: TRBJ1-3; cdr3_length: 15; cdr3_aa: ASSPSGTGFSGNTIY
v_call: TRBV19; j_call: TRBJ1-4; cdr3_length: 13; cdr3_aa: ASSTARAGNEKLF
v_call: TRBV6-2/TRBV6-3; j_call: TRBJ2-3; cdr3_length: 12; cdr3_aa: ASSRAGAPDTQY
v_call: TRBV11-3; j_call: .; cdr3_length: 10; cdr3_aa: ASSLDIQTQY
v_call: TRBV6-1; j_call: TRBJ1-6; cdr3_length: 13; cdr3_aa: ASSEAWASTSPLH
v_call: TRBV7-8; j_call: TRBJ1-5; cdr3_length: 13; cdr3_aa: ASSPRQVSNQPQH
v_call: TRBV19; j_call: TRBJ2-2; cdr3_length: 13; cdr3_aa: ASSTGTVNTGELF
v_call: TRBV5-4; j_call: TRBJ2-5; cdr3_length: 15; cdr3_aa: ASSLAVASGGQETQY
v_call: TRBV6-5; j_call: TRBJ1-5; cdr3_length: 13; cdr3_aa: ASATGTARNRPQH
v_call: TRBV6-5; j_call: TRBJ2-2; cdr3_length: 13; cdr3_aa: ASQSRDRNTGELF
v_call: TRBV6-5; j_call: TRBJ1-2; cdr3_length: 13; cdr3_aa: ATMIVRTPNYGYT
v_call: TRBV6-6; j_call: TRBJ1-2; cdr3_length: 15; cdr3_aa: ASSPPGTGLVGGGYT
v_call: TRBV2; j_call: TRBJ1-5; cdr3_length: 12; cdr3_aa: ASSEGLGGEPQH
v_call: TRBV9; j_call: TRBJ1-1; cdr3_length: 12; cdr3_aa: ASSTRGGVTEAF
v_call: TRBV6-5; j_call: TRBJ1-1; cdr3_length: 10; cdr3_aa: ASSHDRAGAF